Described below is a single T cell receptor (beta chain) sequence and its context. Its matching antigen is unknown. The CDR3 runs to 13 residues. The V segment lost 2 bases and the J segment 6 bases; nucleotides outside the gene matches: 3. Germline V gene sequence: CDR1 DFQATT, CDR2 SNEGSKA (reference sequence). The treatment is: roughly ten-day PBMC culture with coronavirus spike peptide pools or control peptides (ViraFEST assay). Sequencing of DNA taken from cultured CD4+ T cells relied on the Oncomine TCR Beta short-read assay. Each CDR3 protein gets one entry after TCRdb re-called the PCR reads with MiXCR. The sample has 17,000 or so distinct CDR3 sequences, 43% seen once; the top ten hold approximately 5.3%. This entry belongs to a study of vaccination and CD4 T cells after COVID-19.

Source: CD4+ T cells from blood, cultured in vitro, taken before SARS-CoV-2 vaccination. J is TRBJ1-4 and V is TRBV20-1, with 7 bases that match TRBD1. The source is a human donor who had recovered from COVID-19. CDR3: CSARKGAYEKLFF. CDR3 coding DNA: TGCAGTGCTAGAAAGGGGGCATATGAAAAACTGTTTTTT.